The 27 T cell receptor beta chains in this list originate from one sample, sequenced in a study of cytomegalovirus exposure and HLA in healthy donors. PCR amplification relied on 60 Vbeta primers (plus 13 Jbeta primers). The table came from immunoSEQ multiplex PCR; TCRdb's copy has only in-frame clones and leaves some out. The sample lists 150,000 to 200,000 clones, approximately 70% occurring once. Sequenced input: PBMCs. Receptors originate from a man aged 18 to 35 in good health and CMV-seropositive.

The chain has TRBV9 and TRBJ2-1; 8 bases fit TRBD2. This CDR3 has 16 amino acids. Germline-derived CDR1 and CDR2 are SGDLS and YYNGEE. With V trimmed by 3 bases and J by 2 bases, 7 bases remained unmatched. The CDR3 DNA sequence: TGTGCCAGCAGCGCAGAGGGGACTAGAGCCTACAATGAGCAGTTCTTC. Its translation is CASSAEGTRAYNEQFF.

V gene TRBV2 combines with J gene TRBJ2-5; D perhaps matches TRBD1 (5 bases). From germline, CDR1 is SNHLY and CDR2 FYNNEI. There are 12 residues in the CDR3. V was pared by 8 bases and J by 4 bases, with 11 bases between. As DNA, the CDR3 is TGTGCCAGCGAGGACAAGGGAGAGACCCAGTACTTC. Amino acid sequence: CASEDKGETQYF. Supplemented by reference TRBV2 and TRBJ2-5, the full variable domain reads EPEVTQTPSHQVTQMGQEVILRCVPISNHLYFYWYRQILGQKVEFLVSFYNNEISEKSEIFDDQFSVERPDGSNFTLKIRSTKLEDSAMYFCASEDKGETQYFGPGTRLLVL.

Comments on this clone: This CDR3 is also generated by other DNA sequences in the sample. The chain couples TRBV6-5 to TRBJ1-5; 9 positions agree with TRBD1. The CDR3 is 12 residues long. Trimming removed 8 bases from V and 5 bases from J; junction bases left unmatched: 1. CDR1 and CDR2 (germline): MNHEY, SVGAGI. The CDR3 here is CASRQGDQPQHF. The CDR3 coding sequence is TGTGCCAGCCGACAGGGGGATCAGCCCCAGCATTTT.

The sample holds one count of this clone. The chain uses TRBV7-8 and TRBJ1-2; unclear D gene. This CDR3 region has 13 residues. Germline values: CDR1 SGHVS, CDR2 FQNEAQ. The V end was cut by 6 bases, the J end by 6 bases, with 14 bases between. CDR3 sequence (DNA): TGTGCCAGCAGTCCCCTCGGGGTCGATGGCTACACCTTC. Its translation is CASSPLGVDGYTF.

The chain is built from TRBV2 and TRBJ2-5, with TRBD1 as a possible D gene (6 bases). V was shortened by 6 bases and J by 5 bases, with 10 bases between the two germline ends. The CDR3 covers 12 residues. Germline V gives CDR1 SNHLY, CDR2 FYNNEI. The CDR3 reads CASRSQGETQYF. In nucleotides, the CDR3 is TGTGCCAGCAGGAGCCAGGGGGAGACCCAGTACTTC.

This chain joins TRBV6-1 and TRBJ2-4; a weak D match, TRBD2 (6 bases). The germline V gene has CDR1 MNHNS and CDR2 SASEGT. The CDR3 consists of 13 residues. Trimming removed 1 base from V and 7 bases from J, with 8 bases in between. CDR3 region: CASSEGRGNIQYF. DNA for the CDR3: TGTGCCAGCAGTGAAGGGCGGGGCAACATTCAGTACTTC.

V gene TRBV5-8 combines with J gene TRBJ1-4; 8 nucleotides match TRBD1. This CDR3 region has 16 residues. Germline V gene lookup returns CDR1 SGHTS and CDR2 YDEGEE. The ends lost 4 bases at V and 8 bases at J; junction bases unmatched: 13. In DNA form, the CDR3 reads TGTGCCAGCAGCGGAACGTGGACAGGGCCTGAGGAAAAACTGTTTTTT. Its protein is CASSGTWTGPEEKLFF.

This clone was found once. This chain uses TRBV11-3 with TRBJ2-1; D is perhaps TRBD2 (5 bases). V was shortened by 5 bases and J by 5 bases, with 13 bases between the two germline ends. The CDR3 has 14 amino acids. Looked up from germline, CDR1 is SGHNT and CDR2 is YENEEA. CDR3 sequence: CASSPERTDNEQFF. The CDR3 nucleotides read TGTGCCAGCAGCCCCGAGCGGACGGACAATGAGCAGTTCTTC.

The gene calls are TRBV6-1 and TRBJ2-7, with a possible D match to TRBD2 (7 bases). V dropped 8 bases and J dropped 6 bases, with 20 bases sitting between them. The germline V gene has CDR1 MNHNS and CDR2 SASEGT. CDR3 length equals 14 residues. The DNA for the CDR3 is TGTGCCAGCGGGGAGGGACACCGAATCGGCGAGCAGTACGTC. It is translated as CASGEGHRIGEQYV.

The gene calls are TRBV7-3 and TRBJ1-1; TRBD1 agrees at 11 bases. CDR3 size: 17 residues. Germline lookup yields CDR1 SGHTA and CDR2 FQGTGA. V gave up 5 bases and J gave up 1 base; unmatched junction bases: 9. The CDR3 protein is CASSPAGTGGWNTEAFF. The CDR3 DNA follows: TGTGCCAGCAGCCCGGCCGGGACAGGGGGATGGAACACTGAAGCTTTCTTT.

Remarks on this clone: Other DNA sequences in the sample encode the same CDR3. The chain recombines TRBV19 with TRBJ2-5, with TRBD2 matching over 7 bases. Germline V gene data show CDR1 as LNHDA and CDR2 as SQIVND (reference sequence). V shed 3 bases and J 5 bases; nucleotides not matched to a gene: 0. The CDR3 runs to 12 residues. CDR3 in amino acids: CASSMGGETQYF. CDR3 DNA sequence: TGTGCCAGTAGTATGGGAGGGGAGACCCAGTACTTC.

V is TRBV10-3 and J is TRBJ2-2, with 7 bases aligning to TRBD2. The CDR3 loop spans 15 amino acids. V was clipped by 4 bases and J by 4 bases; unmatched bases: 6. Germline assignment: CDR1 ENHRY and CDR2 SYGVKD. CDR3: CAISAGRATTGELFF. CDR3 DNA: TGTGCCATCAGTGCAGGGAGGGCTACCACCGGGGAGCTGTTTTTT.

The chain is built from TRBV10-3 and TRBJ1-5; possibly TRBD1 for D (5 bases). The CDR3 consists of 13 residues. Germline values: CDR1 ENHRY, CDR2 SYGVKD. V gave up 6 bases and J gave up 4 bases, with 10 bases separating them. CDR3 amino acids: CAIRQGSNQPQHF. The DNA of the CDR3 is TGTGCCATCAGGCAGGGATCGAATCAGCCCCAGCATTTT.

The V gene is TRBV7-8, the J gene TRBJ1-1, with 8 bases aligning to TRBD1. This CDR3 is 17 amino acids long. Germline lookup yields CDR1 SGHVS and CDR2 FQNEAQ. V trimming: 5 bases; J trimming: 0 bases; junction bases outside the gene matches: 11. CDR3 amino acids: CASSVDRGRRLNTEAFF. The CDR3 DNA sequence: TGTGCCAGCAGCGTAGACAGGGGCCGGAGATTGAACACTGAAGCTTTCTTT.

This chain joins TRBV27 and TRBJ1-5; no firm D call. The V end lost 2 bases, the J end lost 4 bases, and 9 bases lay between the germline ends. Germline V gene data show CDR1 as MNHEY and CDR2 as SMNVEV (reference sequence). The CDR3 spans 14 residues. The CDR3 region is CASSLNRANQPQHF. Written as DNA, the CDR3 is TGTGCCAGCAGTTTAAATCGAGCTAATCAGCCCCAGCATTTT.

This sequence joins TRBV19 and TRBJ2-5; D is possibly TRBD2 (6 bases). Trimming took off 6 bases at V and 2 bases at J, with 13 bases between the two ends. The CDR3 extends over 14 amino acids. From germline, CDR1 is LNHDA and CDR2 SQIVND (reference sequence). The CDR3 loop reads CASSKVRGQETQYF. The CDR3 DNA follows: TGTGCCAGTAGCAAAGTGCGGGGACAAGAGACCCAGTACTTC.

J is TRBJ2-7 and V is TRBV15; 8 bases fit TRBD1. The CDR3 is 15 amino acids. V shed 0 bases, J shed 10 bases, and the junction held 11 bases outside the gene matches. Looked up from germline, CDR1 is LNHNV and CDR2 is YYDKDF (reference sequence). The DNA of the CDR3 is TGTGCCACCAGCAGAGATAAGGGACAGGCTTTAGACCAGTACGTC. Translated: CATSRDKGQALDQYV.

The chain links TRBV6-1 to TRBJ2-2; 9 nucleotides line up with TRBD2. With 8 bases clipped from V and 1 base from J, the junction kept 2 bases outside the gene matches. This CDR3 has 14 residues. Germline values: CDR1 MNHNS, CDR2 SASEGT. CDR3 coding DNA: TGTGCCAGCGTACTAGCGGGGAACACCGGGGAGCTGTTTTTT. As protein: CASVLAGNTGELFF.

This clone was counted only a few times. This rearrangement joins TRBV11-3 to TRBJ2-1; D gene ambiguous. Germline CDR1 reads SGHNT; CDR2 reads YENEEA. The CDR3 runs 13 residues. V lost 1 base and J lost 4, with 5 bases in between. The CDR3 DNA reads TGTGCCAGCAGCTTAGCCCCGTACAATGAGCAGTTCTTC. Amino acid sequence: CASSLAPYNEQFF.

The gene calls are TRBV7-2 and TRBJ1-1; D gene unclear. Germline assignment: CDR1 SGHTA and CDR2 FQGNSA. Trimming stripped 2 bases from V and 4 bases from J, with 11 bases between. The CDR3 totals 14 residues. The CDR3 nucleotides read TGTGCCAGCAGCTTAAGGCGGTTCCCCACTGAAGCTTTCTTT. Protein product: CASSLRRFPTEAFF.

CDR3 sequence: CASSESGRGGTGDTQYF. The CDR3 nucleotides read TGTGCCAGCAGTGAATCAGGGCGGGGAGGGACCGGAGATACGCAGTATTTT. V usage is TRBV2 and J usage is TRBJ2-3, with TRBD2 identical over 7 bases. With V trimmed by 2 bases and J by 5 bases, 13 bases remained unmatched. Looked up from germline, CDR1 is SNHLY and CDR2 is FYNNEI. The CDR3 covers 17 residues.

This clone was seen just once. The rearrangement links TRBV5-1 to TRBJ1-2; 8 nucleotides agree with TRBD1. Trimming removed 4 bases from V and 2 bases from J; junction bases left unmatched: 13. Germline loops: CDR1 SGHRS, CDR2 YFSETQ. The CDR3 contains 17 residues. This chain's CDR3 is CASSLIENRGANYGYTF. DNA for the CDR3: TGCGCCAGCAGCCTTATAGAAAACAGGGGGGCGAACTATGGCTACACCTTC. Drawing the rest from reference TRBV5-1 and TRBJ1-2, the complete variable domain is KAGVTQTPRYLIKTRGQQVTLSCSPISGHRSVSWYQQTPGQGLQFLFEYFSETQRNKGNFPGRFSGRQFSNSRSEMNVSTLELGDSALYLCASSLIENRGANYGYTFGSGTRLTVV.

The V and J genes are TRBV2 and TRBJ1-5; 7 bases match TRBD1. Germline CDR1 reads SNHLY; CDR2 reads FYNNEI. The CDR3 totals 13 residues. V lost 6 bases to trimming and J lost 7 bases; unmatched junction nucleotides: 6. Written as DNA, the CDR3 is TGTGCCAGCAGCGGGGGACAGAGGCAGCCCCAGCATTTT. Translation: CASSGGQRQPQHF.

The chain uses TRBV2 and TRBJ1-4; weak D call: TRBD1 (6 bases). The CDR3 extends over 15 amino acids. Trimming shortened V by 5 bases and J by 5 bases, and 15 bases separated the two germline ends. The germline CDR1 and CDR2 sequences are SNHLY and FYNNEI. In DNA, the CDR3 is TGTGCCAGCAGTATCGGACAGACACCAAATGAAAAACTGTTTTTT. This gives the protein CASSIGQTPNEKLFF.

This clone has just one count. This rearrangement joins TRBV10-1 to TRBJ1-5; no definite D call. V shed 3 bases and J shed 4 bases, with 10 bases lying between them. The germline V gene encodes CDR1 WNHNN and CDR2 SYGVQD (reference sequence). This CDR3 comprises 14 residues. The CDR3 nucleotides are TGCGCCAGCAGTGATATCCCGGGGAATCAGCCCCAGCATTTT. It codes for CASSDIPGNQPQHF.

This chain uses TRBV2 with TRBJ2-3, with TRBD2 identical over 9 bases. V lost 7 bases to trimming and J lost 4 bases; unmatched junction nucleotides: 6. The CDR3 loop spans 14 amino acids. CDR1 SNHLY and CDR2 FYNNEI come from the germline V gene. This CDR3 is CASKAAGGADTQYF. CDR3 DNA: TGTGCCAGCAAGGCAGCGGGAGGCGCAGATACGCAGTATTTT.

This clone has only one observation. The chain combines TRBV25-1 with TRBJ2-3; 7 positions agree with TRBD2. J gave up 2 bases and V 2 bases, and 4 bases lay outside the gene matches. Germline-derived CDR1 and CDR2 are MGHDK and SYGVNS. The CDR3 runs to 15 residues. CDR3 in DNA: TGTGCCAGCAGTGAAGGGGAGGGGTACACAGATACGCAGTATTTT. Its protein product is CASSEGEGYTDTQYF.